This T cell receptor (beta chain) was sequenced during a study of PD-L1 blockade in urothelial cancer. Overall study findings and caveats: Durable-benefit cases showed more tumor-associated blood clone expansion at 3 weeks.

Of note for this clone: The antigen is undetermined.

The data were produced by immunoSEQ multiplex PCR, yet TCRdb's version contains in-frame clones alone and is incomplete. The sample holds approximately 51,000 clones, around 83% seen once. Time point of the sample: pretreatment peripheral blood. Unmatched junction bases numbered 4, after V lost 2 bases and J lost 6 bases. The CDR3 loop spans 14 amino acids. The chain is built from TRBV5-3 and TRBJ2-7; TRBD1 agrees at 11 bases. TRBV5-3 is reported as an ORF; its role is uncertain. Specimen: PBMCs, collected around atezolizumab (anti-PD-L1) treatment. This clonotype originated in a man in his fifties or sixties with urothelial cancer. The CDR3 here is CARSLPGQGVEQYF. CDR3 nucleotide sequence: TGTGCCAGAAGCTTACCGGGACAGGGGGTCGAGCAGTACTTC.